The 11 T cell receptor beta chains given below trace back to one sample, sequenced in a study of cytomegalovirus exposure and HLA in healthy donors. The repertoire was sequenced with immunoSEQ multiplex PCR; TCRdb's copy has only in-frame clones and lacks some. The top ten clones hold more than 8% of a sample with approximately 54,000 clones, about 92% of them seen once. Material: PBMCs. The receptors shown here come from a woman under 30 in good health and CMV-seropositive.

This clone was counted between two and nine times. The CDR3 reads CASSQDSLTGVNGYTF. CDR3 sequence (DNA): TGCGCCAGCAGCCAAGATTCCTTGACAGGGGTAAATGGCTACACCTTC. This sequence joins TRBV4-1 and TRBJ1-2, with 8 nucleotides matching TRBD1. The CDR3 is made up of 16 amino acids. Germline values: CDR1 MGHRA, CDR2 YSYEKL. V lost 0 bases and J lost 6; bases outside the gene matches: 9.

The rearrangement uses TRBV7-3 and TRBJ2-1; 8 bases fit TRBD2. Germline CDR1 reads SGHTA; CDR2 reads FQGTGA. With V trimmed by 5 bases and J by 7 bases, 10 bases remained unmatched. The CDR3 covers 15 residues. CDR3 DNA: TGTGCCAGCAGCACAACTAGCGGTCATGGGAATGAGCAGTTCTTC. It yields the protein CASSTTSGHGNEQFF.

The chain carries TRBV28 and TRBJ2-3; D is uncertain. CDR1 is MDHEN and CDR2 is SYDVKM in the germline V gene. The CDR3 consists of 15 residues. Trimming removed 2 bases from V and 0 bases from J, with 9 bases in between. CDR3 nucleotide sequence: TGTGCCAGCAGTTTAGGCGACTCGAGCACAGATACGCAGTATTTT. It codes for CASSLGDSSTDTQYF.

The chain carries TRBV5-1 and TRBJ2-3; 9 nucleotides align to TRBD2. There are 15 residues in the CDR3. With V trimmed by 4 bases and J by 1 base, 4 bases remained unmatched. Germline loops: CDR1 SGHRS, CDR2 YFSETQ. CDR3 amino acids: CASSPSGEGTDTQYF. The CDR3 coding sequence is TGCGCCAGCAGCCCTAGCGGGGAAGGCACAGATACGCAGTATTTT.

V gene TRBV6-5 combines with J gene TRBJ2-3; 8 nucleotides align to TRBD2. This CDR3 spans 14 amino acids. Looked up from germline, CDR1 is MNHEY and CDR2 is SVGAGI. Trimming at V came to 7 bases and at J to 6 bases, leaving 9 bases not matched to a gene. The CDR3 bases are TGTGCCAGCACTCGGACTAGCCGCAGGGATACGCAGTATTTT. Encoded protein: CASTRTSRRDTQYF.

V is TRBV30 and J is TRBJ1-2, with a tentative D call TRBD1 (6 bases). Germline V gene lookup returns CDR1 GTSNPN and CDR2 SVGIG (reference sequence). V dropped 6 bases and J dropped 6 bases, with 14 bases sitting between them. The CDR3 sequence is 12 residues long. CDR3 nucleotide sequence: TGTGCCTGTCTACGTCAGGGGCATGGCTACACCTTC. Its translation is CACLRQGHGYTF.

V and J are TRBV6-5 and TRBJ1-1; TRBD1 aligns across 7 bases. Unmatched junction bases numbered 5, after V lost 3 bases and J lost 4 bases. This CDR3 contains 14 residues. Per germline, CDR1 MNHEY and CDR2 SVGAGI. DNA for the CDR3: TGTGCCAGCAGTTATGACAGGGCTGGCACTGAAGCTTTCTTT. This translates into CASSYDRAGTEAFF.

The rearrangement uses TRBV2 and TRBJ1-5; D is unclear. There are 14 residues in the CDR3. Germline lookup yields CDR1 SNHLY and CDR2 FYNNEI. V lost 6 bases and J 1 base, leaving 10 bases between the germline ends. The CDR3 spells CASRAVSSNQPQHF. As DNA, the CDR3 is TGTGCCAGCAGGGCAGTTTCCAGCAATCAGCCCCAGCATTTT.

The rearrangement uses TRBV29-1 and TRBJ1-3, with 8 bases fitting TRBD1. V lost 4 bases and J lost 4; bases outside the gene matches: 6. Germline CDR1 reads SQVTM; CDR2 reads ANQGSEA. This CDR3 contains 14 residues. The CDR3 is CSVVGGQVGNTIYF. For the CDR3, the DNA is TGCAGCGTTGTCGGGGGACAGGTGGGAAACACCATATATTTT.

The chain uses TRBV14 and TRBJ2-3; no definite D call. This CDR3 contains 14 residues. Germline V CDR1 and CDR2: SGHDN, FVKESK. Trimming shortened V by 4 bases and J by 2 bases, and 10 bases separated the two germline ends. DNA of the CDR3: TGTGCCAGCAGCCCCAGACAAACCACAGATACGCAGTATTTT. Translation gives CASSPRQTTDTQYF.

The rearrangement links TRBV20-1 to TRBJ1-3; 7 bases fit TRBD1. This CDR3 region has 11 residues. J was trimmed by 6 bases and V by 6 bases; bases with no gene match: 2. Germline assignment: CDR1 DFQATT and CDR2 SNEGSKA (reference sequence). The CDR3 loop reads CSARGENTIYF. The CDR3, as DNA: TGCAGTGCCAGGGGGGAAAACACCATATATTTT.